These 25 T cell receptor beta chains originate from one sample sequenced in a study of T cell responses to AZD1222 COVID-19 vaccine. The protocol was immunoSEQ multiplex PCR, while the TCRdb copy is restricted to in-frame clones and leaves out a portion. Counted here are about 110,000 clones, 75% to 95% occurring once; the ten biggest clones make up roughly 6%. Sequenced material: peripheral blood, taken 28 days after the second AZD1222 dose. The receptors originated from an adult who received the AZD1222 COVID-19 vaccine.

V and J are TRBV5-6 and TRBJ1-6, with 11 positions matching TRBD1. The CDR3 is made up of 15 amino acids. V gave up 4 bases and J gave up 7 bases; unmatched junction bases: 4. Germline CDR1 reads SGHDT; CDR2 reads YYEEEE. The CDR3 loop reads CASSDRDRGNSPLHF. The CDR3, as DNA: TGTGCCAGCAGCGACCGGGACAGGGGGAATTCACCCCTCCACTTT.

The genes are TRBV4-1 and TRBJ2-7; D call uncertain. CDR3 size: 13 residues. Germline lookup yields CDR1 MGHRA and CDR2 YSYEKL. Trimming took off 5 bases at V and 5 bases at J, with 13 bases between the two ends. CDR3 coding DNA: TGCGCCAGCAGCGCTGACCTTCCCGACGAGCAGTACTTC. Encoded protein: CASSADLPDEQYF.

This chain links TRBV18 with TRBJ1-4; D is uncertain. The CDR3 is 15 residues long. V was cut by 6 bases and J by 1 base, with 12 bases left in between. Germline V gene data show CDR1 as KGHSH and CDR2 as LQKENI. The CDR3 sequence is CASSPSTRTNEKLFF. For the CDR3, the DNA is TGTGCCAGCTCGCCCAGTACCCGAACTAATGAAAAACTGTTTTTT. Based on the CDR3 plus reference TRBV18 and TRBJ1-4, the full variable domain is NAGVMQNPRHLVRRRGQEARLRCSPMKGHSHVYWYRQLPEEGLKFMVYLQKENIIDESGMPKERFSAEFPKEGPSILRIQQVVRGDSAAYFCASSPSTRTNEKLFFGSGTQLSVL.

This chain connects TRBV3-1 (or the pseudogene TRBV3-2) to TRBJ1-1, with D maybe TRBD1 (5 bases). V was clipped by 7 bases and J by 6 bases, with 27 bases between them. There are 17 residues in the CDR3. The germline gives CDR1 LGHDT, CDR2 YNNKEL (reference sequence). CDR3 sequence: CASTGTPHPSATAEAFF. DNA for the CDR3: TGTGCCAGCACCGGGACCCCCCACCCTTCAGCGACCGCTGAAGCTTTCTTT.

V gene TRBV2 combines with J gene TRBJ2-7, with D maybe TRBD2 (5 bases). Germline CDR1 reads SNHLY; CDR2 reads FYNNEI. The CDR3 totals 14 residues. The ends were cut back, 6 bases at V and 0 bases at J, with 12 bases in the middle. The CDR3 reads CASRRADNSYEQYF. CDR3 DNA: TGTGCCAGCAGGAGGGCGGATAACTCCTACGAGCAGTACTTC. Filled out from reference TRBV2 and TRBJ2-7, the complete variable domain reads EPEVTQTPSHQVTQMGQEVILRCVPISNHLYFYWYRQILGQKVEFLVSFYNNEISEKSEIFDDQFSVERPDGSNFTLKIRSTKLEDSAMYFCASRRADNSYEQYFGPGTRLTVT.

The chain uses TRBV4-2 and TRBJ2-2; 8 nucleotides agree with TRBD1. The CDR3 runs 17 residues. The junction had 9 bases not matched to a gene; V was cut back by 1 base and J by 5 bases. Germline CDR1 is LGHNA and CDR2 is YNFKEQ. The CDR3 loop is CASSQGTGGRGTGELFF. The CDR3 nucleotides read TGTGCCAGCAGCCAAGGCACAGGGGGAAGAGGTACCGGGGAGCTGTTTTTT.

The V and J genes are TRBV5-1 and TRBJ2-1; 8 positions match TRBD2. Losses at the gene ends were 0 bases for V and 0 bases for J; bases not matched to a gene: 14. The germline V gene encodes CDR1 SGHRS and CDR2 YFSETQ. The CDR3 has 20 residues. The CDR3 region is CASSLEGSGLAGSSYNEQFF. CDR3 DNA sequence: TGCGCCAGCAGCTTGGAGGGGAGTGGATTAGCGGGGAGCTCCTACAATGAGCAGTTCTTC.

V usage is TRBV7-9 and J usage is TRBJ2-7; D is unclear. The CDR3 totals 11 residues. V was trimmed by 5 bases and J by 4 bases, leaving 6 bases between them. Germline V CDR1 and CDR2: SEHNR, FQNEAQ (reference sequence). This chain's CDR3 is CASSNSYEQYF. In DNA form, the CDR3 reads TGTGCCAGCAGCAATTCGTACGAGCAGTACTTC.

V gene TRBV5-8 combines with J gene TRBJ1-4; D uncertain. This CDR3 region has 14 residues. Germline V gene sequence: CDR1 SGHTS, CDR2 YDEGEE. V was clipped by 4 bases and J by 0 bases, with 7 bases between them. The CDR3 DNA sequence: TGTGCCAGCAGCCGGAACCCAACTAATGAAAAACTGTTTTTT. This codes for CASSRNPTNEKLFF.

V usage is TRBV27 and J usage is TRBJ2-7; D gene unclear. In germline, CDR1 is MNHEY, CDR2 SMNVEV (reference sequence). The V gene lost 3 bases and the J gene lost 1 base, with 13 bases spanning the gap. The CDR3 spans 15 residues. CDR3: CASSFGHPVSYEQYF. The CDR3 DNA reads as TGTGCCAGCAGTTTCGGGCATCCCGTTTCCTACGAGCAGTACTTC.

The chain links TRBV2 to TRBJ1-2, with TRBD1 as a possible D gene (6 bases). Germline values: CDR1 SNHLY, CDR2 FYNNEI. This CDR3 is 14 amino acids long. Trimming took 5 bases from V and 7 from J, leaving 17 bases between them. The CDR3 nucleotides read TGTGCCAGCAGTACTCAAGGGACATCTTCTGGCTACACCTTC. The encoded protein is CASSTQGTSSGYTF.

As regards this clone: An end of the junction does not agree with germline; a read error may underlie this. This chain connects TRBV12-3 or TRBV12-4 to TRBJ2-7, with D maybe TRBD1 (6 bases). This CDR3 contains 13 residues. The CDR3 reads CASNLQGSYEQYF. Here the CDR3 DNA reads TGTGCCAGCAATTTACAGGGAAGCTACGAGCAGTACTTC.

The CDR3 nucleotides read TGCAGCGTCTGCTTGCGGGAGGCCCGCACAGATACGCAGTATTTT. Translating gives CSVCLREARTDTQYF. This chain joins TRBV29-1 and TRBJ2-3; 8 bases map to TRBD2. V was clipped by 6 bases and J by 1 base; unmatched bases: 9. Germline values: CDR1 SQVTM, CDR2 ANQGSEA. The CDR3 consists of 15 residues.

This clone was seen only a few times. The J gene is TRBJ1-6, the V gene TRBV28, with D possibly matching TRBD1 (5 bases). From germline, CDR1 is MDHEN and CDR2 SYDVKM. V gave up 5 bases and J gave up 2 bases, with 10 bases separating them. The CDR3 is 15 amino acids. The CDR3 DNA reads TGTGCCAGCAGTCCAGGGAACCCCTATAATTCACCCCTCCACTTT. Protein sequence: CASSPGNPYNSPLHF.

This rearrangement joins TRBV20-1 to TRBJ1-1; D is ambiguous. CDR1 and CDR2 (germline): DFQATT, SNEGSKA (reference sequence). The CDR3 loop spans 11 amino acids. V lost 5 bases and J lost 2, with 6 bases in between. The CDR3 bases are TGCAGTGCTCGGAGTAACACTGAAGCTTTCTTT. Protein sequence: CSARSNTEAFF.

The chain carries TRBV6-5 and TRBJ2-5; the match to TRBD2 covers 7 bases. The CDR3 is made up of 13 amino acids. From germline, CDR1 is MNHEY and CDR2 SVGAGI. V was pared by 8 bases and J by 9 bases, with 12 bases of the junction left unmatched. The CDR3, as DNA: TGTGCCAGCCAATTTGCCGGGAGGCCCTCCCAGTACTTC. Amino acid sequence: CASQFAGRPSQYF.

This chain joins TRBV6-1 and TRBJ2-3; 10 bases map to TRBD2. The junction had 1 base not matched to a gene; V was cut back by 2 bases and J by 2 bases. CDR1 is MNHNS, CDR2 SASEGT, per germline. This CDR3 is built from 15 residues. CDR3 residues: CASSELAGATDTQYF. The DNA of the CDR3 is TGTGCCAGCAGTGAACTAGCGGGAGCCACAGATACGCAGTATTTT.

The chain recombines TRBV7-2 with TRBJ1-6, with 10 bases aligning to TRBD1. In germline, CDR1 is SGHTA, CDR2 FQGNSA. V shed 1 base and J 10 bases; nucleotides not matched to a gene: 7. This CDR3 has 16 residues. CDR3 DNA sequence: TGTGCCAGCAGCTTAGTTGGGACAGGGGTTGACTCACCCCTCCACTTT. Its protein is CASSLVGTGVDSPLHF.

The rearrangement uses TRBV28 and TRBJ1-2; TRBD1 matches 7 bases. V trimming: 6 bases; J trimming: 4 bases; junction bases outside the gene matches: 11. Germline CDR1 is MDHEN and CDR2 is SYDVKM. The CDR3 has 15 residues. For the CDR3, the DNA is TGTGCCAGCAGCGTAACAGGGGAGTGGGTCTATGGCTACACCTTC. It is translated as CASSVTGEWVYGYTF.

The chain carries TRBV6-5 and TRBJ2-4; 10 bases agree with TRBD1. V dropped 0 bases and J dropped 6; count of bases not matched to a gene: 5. Germline CDR1 is MNHEY and CDR2 is SVGAGI. CDR3 length: 16 residues. This CDR3 is CASSYSFGTGVNIQYF. DNA of the CDR3: TGTGCCAGCAGTTACTCGTTTGGGACAGGGGTAAACATTCAGTACTTC.

V gene TRBV5-1 combines with J gene TRBJ2-1; TRBD2 matches 11 bases. Germline V CDR1 and CDR2: SGHRS, YFSETQ. V dropped 4 bases and J dropped 4; count of bases not matched to a gene: 4. There are 15 residues in the CDR3. CDR3 sequence reads: CASSSTSGSYNEQFF. The CDR3 coding sequence is TGCGCCAGCAGCAGCACTAGCGGGAGTTACAATGAGCAGTTCTTC.

The chain combines TRBV5-1 with TRBJ1-4; D may be TRBD1 (5 bases). This CDR3 spans 16 amino acids. CDR1 is SGHRS and CDR2 is YFSETQ in the germline V gene. With 2 bases removed from V and 0 bases from J, the gap between germline ends came to 11 bases. For the CDR3, the DNA is TGCGCCAGCAGCTTAGACAGCCTTGCAACTAATGAAAAACTGTTTTTT. It yields the protein CASSLDSLATNEKLFF.

The gene calls are TRBV19 and TRBJ2-6; a weak D match, TRBD2 (5 bases). CDR3 length: 17 amino acids. Germline V CDR1 and CDR2: LNHDA, SQIVND (reference sequence). The germline V and J ends were trimmed by 9 bases and 4 bases, with 22 bases remaining between them. The CDR3 region is CASPLTRAPYGANVLTF. For the CDR3, the DNA is TGTGCCAGCCCCCTGACGCGGGCTCCGTACGGGGCCAACGTCCTGACTTTC.

The V and J genes are TRBV19 and TRBJ1-4; the D is unclear. V lost 3 bases and J 3 bases, leaving 14 bases between the germline ends. The CDR3 contains 16 residues. Germline V gene sequence: CDR1 LNHDA, CDR2 SQIVND (reference sequence). DNA for the CDR3: TGTGCCAGTAGTATGATCTGGGGTCCGGCTAATGAAAAACTGTTTTTT. Its protein is CASSMIWGPANEKLFF.

The CDR3 sequence is CASSTLVSSGNTIYF. The CDR3 DNA reads TGTGCCAGCAGCACTCTTGTAAGCTCTGGAAACACCATATATTTT. The chain employs TRBV5-5 and TRBJ1-3; D not certain. Trimming removed 4 bases from V and 0 bases from J, with 11 bases in between. This CDR3 has 15 residues. The germline CDR1 and CDR2 sequences are SGHKS and YYEKEE (reference sequence).